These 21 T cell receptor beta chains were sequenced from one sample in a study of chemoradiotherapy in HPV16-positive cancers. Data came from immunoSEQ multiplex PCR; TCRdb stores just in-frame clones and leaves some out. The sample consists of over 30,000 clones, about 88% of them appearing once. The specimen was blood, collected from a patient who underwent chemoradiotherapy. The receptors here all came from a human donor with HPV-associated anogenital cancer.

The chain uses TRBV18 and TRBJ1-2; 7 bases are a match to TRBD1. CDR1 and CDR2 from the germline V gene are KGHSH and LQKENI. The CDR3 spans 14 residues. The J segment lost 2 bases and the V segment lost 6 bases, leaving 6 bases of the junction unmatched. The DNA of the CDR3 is TGTGCCAGCTCGGAAAACAGGGGAAACTATGGCTACACCTTC. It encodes CASSENRGNYGYTF.

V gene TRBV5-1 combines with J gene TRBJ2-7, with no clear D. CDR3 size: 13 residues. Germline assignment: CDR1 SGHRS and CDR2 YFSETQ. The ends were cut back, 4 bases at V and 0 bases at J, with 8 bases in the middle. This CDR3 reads CASSVDTSYEQYF. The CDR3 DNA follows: TGCGCCAGCAGCGTAGACACCTCCTACGAGCAGTACTTC.

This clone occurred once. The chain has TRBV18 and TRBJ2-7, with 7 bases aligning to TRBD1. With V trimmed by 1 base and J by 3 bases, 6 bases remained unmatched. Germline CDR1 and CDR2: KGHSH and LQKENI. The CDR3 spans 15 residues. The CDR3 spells CASSPQEGAFYEQYF. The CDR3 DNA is TGTGCCAGCTCACCACAAGAGGGGGCTTTCTACGAGCAGTACTTC.

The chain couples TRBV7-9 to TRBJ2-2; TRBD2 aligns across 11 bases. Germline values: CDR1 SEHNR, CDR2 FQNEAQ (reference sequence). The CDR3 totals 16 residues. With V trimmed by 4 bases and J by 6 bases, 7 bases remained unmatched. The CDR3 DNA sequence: TGTGCCAGCAGCTCAGAAATAGCGGGGGGGCCCGGGGAGCTGTTTTTT. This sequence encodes CASSSEIAGGPGELFF.

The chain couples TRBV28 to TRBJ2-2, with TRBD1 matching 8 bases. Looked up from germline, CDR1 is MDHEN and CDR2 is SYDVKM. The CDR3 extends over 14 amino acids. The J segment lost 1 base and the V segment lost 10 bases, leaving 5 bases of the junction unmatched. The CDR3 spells CATRQGRNTGELFF. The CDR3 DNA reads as TGTGCCACCCGACAGGGGCGGAACACCGGGGAGCTGTTTTTT. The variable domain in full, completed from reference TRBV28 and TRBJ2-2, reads DVKVTQSSRYLVKRTGEKVFLECVQDMDHENMFWYRQDPGLGLRLIYFSYDVKMKEKGDIPEGYSVSREKKERFSLILESASTNQTSMYLCATRQGRNTGELFFGEGSRLTVL.

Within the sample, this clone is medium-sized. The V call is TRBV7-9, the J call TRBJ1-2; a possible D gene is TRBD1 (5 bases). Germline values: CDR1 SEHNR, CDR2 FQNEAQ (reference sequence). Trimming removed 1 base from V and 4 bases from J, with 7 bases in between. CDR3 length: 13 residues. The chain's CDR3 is CASSLGGTYGYTF. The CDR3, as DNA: TGTGCCAGCAGCTTAGGAGGGACCTATGGCTACACCTTC.

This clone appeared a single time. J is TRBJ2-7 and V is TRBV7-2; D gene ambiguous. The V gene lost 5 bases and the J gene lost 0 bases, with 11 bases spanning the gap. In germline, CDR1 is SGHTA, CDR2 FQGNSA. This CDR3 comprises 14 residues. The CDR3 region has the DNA TGTGCCAGCAGCGAACAACATTCCTCCTACGAGCAGTACTTC. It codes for CASSEQHSSYEQYF.

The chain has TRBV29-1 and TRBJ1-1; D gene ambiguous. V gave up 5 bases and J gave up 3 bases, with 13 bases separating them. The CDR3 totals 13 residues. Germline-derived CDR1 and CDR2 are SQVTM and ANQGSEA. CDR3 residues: CSVYSPRHTEAFF. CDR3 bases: TGCAGCGTTTATAGCCCCAGGCACACTGAAGCTTTCTTT.

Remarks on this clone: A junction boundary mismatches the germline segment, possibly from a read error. The chain's CDR3 is CASSLGQGVTYEQYF. CDR3 nucleotide sequence: TGTGCTAGCAGCCTCGGACAGGGGGTAACCTACGAGCAGTACTTC. V and J are TRBV7-7 and TRBJ2-7; TRBD1 matches 10 bases. Germline values: CDR1 SSHAT, CDR2 FNYEAQ (reference sequence). The CDR3 totals 15 residues.

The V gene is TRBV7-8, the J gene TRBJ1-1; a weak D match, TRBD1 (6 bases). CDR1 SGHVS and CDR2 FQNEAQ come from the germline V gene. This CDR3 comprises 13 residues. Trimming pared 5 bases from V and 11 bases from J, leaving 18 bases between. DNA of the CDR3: TGTGCCAGCAGCGATTCGACAGGTATTCATGCTTTCTTT. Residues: CASSDSTGIHAFF.

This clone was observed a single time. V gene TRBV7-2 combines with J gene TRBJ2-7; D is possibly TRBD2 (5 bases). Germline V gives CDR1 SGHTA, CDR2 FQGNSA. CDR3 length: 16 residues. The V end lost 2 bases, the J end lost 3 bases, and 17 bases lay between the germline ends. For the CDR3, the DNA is TGTGCCAGCAGCTTATCGACCTTTAGTGGACTCTACGAGCAGTACTTC. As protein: CASSLSTFSGLYEQYF.

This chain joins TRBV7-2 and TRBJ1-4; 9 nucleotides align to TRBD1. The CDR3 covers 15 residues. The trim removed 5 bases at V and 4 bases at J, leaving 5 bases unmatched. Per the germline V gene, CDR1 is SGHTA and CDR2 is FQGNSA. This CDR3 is CASSPKGQGNEKLFF. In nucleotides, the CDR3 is TGTGCCAGCAGCCCCAAGGGACAGGGTAATGAAAAACTGTTTTTT.

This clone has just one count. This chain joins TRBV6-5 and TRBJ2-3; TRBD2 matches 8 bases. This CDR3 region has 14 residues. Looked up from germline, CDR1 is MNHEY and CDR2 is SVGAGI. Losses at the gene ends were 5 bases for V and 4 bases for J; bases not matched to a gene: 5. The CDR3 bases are TGTGCCAGCAGTGAACGGGGGGGGGCAGATACGCAGTATTTT. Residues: CASSERGGADTQYF.

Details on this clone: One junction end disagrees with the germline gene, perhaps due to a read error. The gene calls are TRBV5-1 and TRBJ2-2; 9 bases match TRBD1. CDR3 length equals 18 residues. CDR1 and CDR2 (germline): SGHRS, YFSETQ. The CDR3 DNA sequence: TGCGCCAGCAGTTTGGTCTATGGGGACAGGGCCTCGACCGGGGAGCTGTTTTTT. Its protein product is CASSLVYGDRASTGELFF.

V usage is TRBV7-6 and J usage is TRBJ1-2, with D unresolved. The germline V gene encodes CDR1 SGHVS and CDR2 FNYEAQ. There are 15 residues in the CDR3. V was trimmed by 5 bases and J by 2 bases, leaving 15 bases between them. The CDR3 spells CASSPLQDTNYGYTF. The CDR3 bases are TGTGCCAGCAGCCCCCTCCAGGATACCAACTATGGCTACACCTTC.

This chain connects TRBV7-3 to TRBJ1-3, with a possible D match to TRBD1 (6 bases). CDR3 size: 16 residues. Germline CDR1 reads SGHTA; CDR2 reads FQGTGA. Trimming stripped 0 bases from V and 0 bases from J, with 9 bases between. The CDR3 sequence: CASSLTGGYSGNTIYF. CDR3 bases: TGTGCCAGCAGCTTAACGGGGGGCTACTCTGGAAACACCATATATTTT.

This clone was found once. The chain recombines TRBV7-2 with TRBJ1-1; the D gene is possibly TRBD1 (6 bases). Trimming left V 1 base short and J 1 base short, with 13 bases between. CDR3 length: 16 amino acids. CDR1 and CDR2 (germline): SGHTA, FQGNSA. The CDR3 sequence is CASSLEPGVRNTEAFF. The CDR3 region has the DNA TGTGCCAGCAGCTTAGAGCCAGGGGTAAGGAACACTGAAGCTTTCTTT.

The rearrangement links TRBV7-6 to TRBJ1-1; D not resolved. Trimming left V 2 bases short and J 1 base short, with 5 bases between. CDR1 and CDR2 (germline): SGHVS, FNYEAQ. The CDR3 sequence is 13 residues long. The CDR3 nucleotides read TGTGCCAGCAGCTTAAACCAGAACACTGAAGCTTTCTTT. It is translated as CASSLNQNTEAFF.

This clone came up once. This chain's CDR3 is CASSEFGGANYGYTF. The CDR3, as DNA: TGTGCCAGCAGTGAATTTGGGGGGGCTAACTATGGCTACACCTTC. The J gene is TRBJ1-2, the V gene TRBV2; D perhaps matches TRBD1 (5 bases). Germline CDR1 SNHLY, CDR2 FYNNEI. The CDR3 extends over 15 amino acids. V was trimmed by 2 bases and J by 0 bases, leaving 10 bases between them.

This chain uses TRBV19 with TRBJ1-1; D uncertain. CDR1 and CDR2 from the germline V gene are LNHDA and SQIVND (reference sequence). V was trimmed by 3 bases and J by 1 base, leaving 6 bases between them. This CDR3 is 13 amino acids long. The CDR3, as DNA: TGTGCCAGTAGTATGGGTTGGAACACTGAAGCTTTCTTT. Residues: CASSMGWNTEAFF.

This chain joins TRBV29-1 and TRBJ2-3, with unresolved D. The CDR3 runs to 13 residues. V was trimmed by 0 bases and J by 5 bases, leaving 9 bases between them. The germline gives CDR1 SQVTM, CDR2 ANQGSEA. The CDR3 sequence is CSVEDRTVDTQYF. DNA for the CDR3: TGCAGCGTTGAAGATCGGACGGTAGATACGCAGTATTTT.